This T cell receptor (beta chain) was recovered during a study of post-analysis software for immune sequencing data. Points from the study as a whole: Significantly decreased normalized Chao1 diversity was recorded for multiple sclerosis patients relative to controls. Controls had lower frequencies than patients of about 5 TRBV segments, which included TRBV5-6, TRBV5-1 and TRBV20-1. F-measure co-clustering was strong for batch-matched samples.

Turning to this clonotype: Antigen unknown.

Tagging with unique molecular identifiers was a feature of the TCR beta cDNA libraries. Out of about 0.9 to 11 million T cells, a few hundred thousand cDNA molecules were generated. TCRdb re-called the PCR reads through MiXCR, storing one row per CDR3 protein. The sample has 800,000 to 950,000 distinct CDR3 sequences; approximately 57% are singletons. V shed 7 bases, J shed 3 bases, and the junction held 15 bases outside the gene matches. The CDR3 sequence is 17 residues long. CDR1 and CDR2 (germline): SQVTM, ANQGSEA. This TCR derives from a girl between 5 and 17 years old with multiple sclerosis. The rearrangement joins TRBV29-1 to TRBJ2-1; 10 bases align to TRBD2. Sequenced input: blood. CDR3 loop: CSAQGELTSGFYNEQFF. The CDR3, as DNA: TGCAGCGCCCAGGGAGAACTGACTAGCGGGTTCTACAATGAGCAGTTCTTC.